This TCR beta chain is drawn from a study of blood T cell repertoires in COVID-19. The data were produced by immunoSEQ multiplex PCR, yet TCRdb's version contains in-frame clones alone and is incomplete. The sample lists roughly 380,000 clones, 70% to 90% seen once, with approximately 1.5% in the top ten. Only a few counts were recorded for this clone. The CDR3 consists of 15 residues. Germline CDR1 reads LGHNA; CDR2 reads YNFKEQ. V was cut by 0 bases and J by 3 bases, with 12 bases left in between. The TCR comes from a woman aged 40 to 55 with COVID-19, enrolled during active disease. The sequenced sample consisted of peripheral blood. V usage is TRBV4-2 and J usage is TRBJ2-7, with a possible D match to TRBD1 (6 bases). In DNA, the CDR3 is TGTGCCAGCAGCCAAGAGTCAGGGGCCCACTACGAGCAGTACTTC. Its protein is CASSQESGAHYEQYF.